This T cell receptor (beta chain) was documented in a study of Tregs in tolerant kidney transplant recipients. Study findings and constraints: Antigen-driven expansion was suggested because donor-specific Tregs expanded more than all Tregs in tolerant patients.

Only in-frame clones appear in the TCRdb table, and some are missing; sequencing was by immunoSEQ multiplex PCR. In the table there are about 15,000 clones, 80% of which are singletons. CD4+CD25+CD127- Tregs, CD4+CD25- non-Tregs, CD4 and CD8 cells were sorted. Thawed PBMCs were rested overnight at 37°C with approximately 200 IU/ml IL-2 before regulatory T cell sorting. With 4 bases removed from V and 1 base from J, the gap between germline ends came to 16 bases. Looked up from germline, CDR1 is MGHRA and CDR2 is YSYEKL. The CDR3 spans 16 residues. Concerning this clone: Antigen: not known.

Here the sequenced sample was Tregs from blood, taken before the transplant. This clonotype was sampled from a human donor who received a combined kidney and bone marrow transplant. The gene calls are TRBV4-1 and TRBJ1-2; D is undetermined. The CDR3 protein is CASSPFDRGLNYGYTF. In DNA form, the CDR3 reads TGCGCCAGCAGCCCCTTTGATAGAGGGCTTAACTATGGCTACACCTTC.